This T cell receptor (beta chain) is from a study of T cells in Graves' hyperthyroidism and ophthalmopathy. The investigators amplified TCR beta CDR3 regions from RNA transcripts. A set of HTBI primers served as the primers for a first-round RT-PCR of the TCR CDR3. Each CDR3 protein gets one entry after TCRdb re-called the multiplex PCR reads with MiXCR. Of hundreds of thousands of distinct CDR3 sequences listed, about 14% are singletons. CDR1 MNHEY and CDR2 SVGEGT come from the germline V gene. V was clipped by 6 bases and J by 3 bases; unmatched bases: 13. The CDR3 extends over 18 amino acids. This sample holds PBMCs from 8.5 to 10 ml fresh peripheral blood. Broader study findings: A median 6.5 months before onset, the model predicted ophthalmopathy.

This clonotype was found many times. The antigen is unknown. This clonotype was obtained from a woman in her forties with Graves' ophthalmopathy. The sample comprised blood. This sequence joins TRBV6-2 or TRBV6-3 and TRBJ2-2; TRBD2 matches at 10 bases. CDR3 nucleotides: TGTGCCAGCAGGCGCCCTAGCGGGAGTCCCCCGGACACCGGGGAGCTGTTTTTT. Residues: CASRRPSGSPPDTGELFF.